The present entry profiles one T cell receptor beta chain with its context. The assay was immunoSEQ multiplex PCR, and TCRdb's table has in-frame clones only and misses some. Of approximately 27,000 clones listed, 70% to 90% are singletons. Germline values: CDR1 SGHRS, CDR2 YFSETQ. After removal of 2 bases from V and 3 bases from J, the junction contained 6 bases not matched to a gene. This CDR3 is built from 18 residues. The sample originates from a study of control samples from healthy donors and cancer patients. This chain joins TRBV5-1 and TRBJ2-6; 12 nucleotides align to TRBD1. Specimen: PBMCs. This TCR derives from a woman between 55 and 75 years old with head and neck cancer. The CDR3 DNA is TGCGCCAGCAGCTTCGCCGGGACAGGGGGCGGTGGGGCCAACGTCCTGACTTTC. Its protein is CASSFAGTGGGGANVLTF.